This TCR beta chain was sequenced in a study of T cells expressing NK-cell markers (dated by TCRdb to the early 2020s). Regarding the study in general: TCR beta-chain repertoires were profiled in sorted CD3+CD56+NKG2C+, CD3+CD56+NKG2C- and CD3+CD56-NKG2C+ T-cell subsets from eight donors. Of the eight sequenced donors, seven were found to be HCMV-seropositive and one was found to be HCMV-seronegative. All eight donors whose samples were sequenced were randomly selected healthy volunteers, three of them men and five women. The libraries were sequenced on Illumina HiSeq 2000/2500, MiSeq or NextSeq, producing 2 x 150 bp reads. Points the paper makes about the study in general: Whether the expanded NKG2C-expressing T cell clones were specific for HCMV antigens remained unclear. In over five donors, the dominant CD3+CD56+NKG2C+ clonotypes were among the top 10 CD8+ clonotypes and accounted for roughly 1.0-7.5% of CD8+ T cells. Those dominant clonotypes were again the most abundant among CD3+CD56-NKG2C+ cells in a handful of donors, at about 25-60.1%.

CDR1 SGHAT and CDR2 FQNNGV were looked up in the germline V gene. The CDR3 covers 18 residues, taking in both the cysteine and the phenylalanine. No DNA appears here. The listed sequencing device is Illumina HiSeq 2000. TCR beta cDNA libraries were made by 5'RACE template switching that added a universal primer site and unique molecular identifiers. Priming for cDNA synthesis came from the TCR beta constant segment, and two successive PCR amplification steps followed. On the study's bioinformatics: MIGEC was used to demultiplex reads and group the reads by UMI, and MiTCR was used to assemble and quantify clonotypes. Only TCR cDNA sequences supported by at least two reads were kept to exclude erroneous sequences. The tcR package was used for downstream repertoire analysis, and clonotypes were matched across fractions by CDR3 nucleotide sequence plus V segment. VDJmatch was used to annotate antigen specificity against VDJdb, with one amino acid substitution in CDR3 permitted. Once TCRdb had reprocessed the reads, it stored one entry per CDR3 protein sequence and supplied no DNA. The V and J calls and clone size come from TCRdb's table, not from the authors' own analysis. This sample's table contains some 280,000 distinct CDR3 sequences. The ten largest clonotypes hold roughly 0.4% of the sample.

In the case of this clonotype: Which antigen it targets is not known.

HCMV serostatus was determined by detecting HCMV-specific IgG in serum with a commercial ELISA kit. Peripheral blood mononuclear cells were isolated from blood by Ficoll density gradient centrifugation. The receptor comes from a man aged 18 to 30 in good health. Donor details come from another sample of the same person, matched by shared clones. The specimen was blood T cells: a sorted CD56 or NKG2C T cell subset, CD4+ or CD8+ T cells, or bulk PBMC T cells (not recorded which). Here the chain combines TRBV11-2 and TRBJ2-4; the D gene TCRdb calls, TRBD2, cannot be checked with no DNA. The CDR3 region has the sequence CASSVTMLAGGSRGIQYF.